Listed below are T cell receptor beta chains from one sample, sequenced in a study of T cell changes during pregnancy in multiple sclerosis. Data came from immunoSEQ multiplex PCR; TCRdb stores just in-frame clones and leaves some out. The sample holds over 35,000 clones, over 75% seen once. The source was CD4+ T cells from peripheral blood mononuclear cells, collected in the first trimester of pregnancy. These receptors all stem from a female donor in good health, enrolled as a control in a pregnancy study. CDR3s include the opening cysteine and the closing phenylalanine or tryptophan. Each record gives: V gene, J gene, clone size, D gene, CDR3 DNA, CDR3 protein. A D gene is named only where the DNA matches it firmly. Only some rows state a clone size, as once, few, many or a class for expanded clones.

TRBV4-3	TRBJ2-5	once	-	TGCGCCAGCAGCCGGGACTGGGGGGATGGGACCCAGTACTTC	CASSRDWGDGTQYF
TRBV11-1	TRBJ2-3	-	TRBD2	TGTGCCAGCAGTCGAAGCGGGGGGGGCGCAGATACGCAGTATTTT	CASSRSGGGADTQYF
TRBV19	TRBJ2-7	-	TRBD1	TGTGCCAGTAGTATCCCGGGACAGACGTACGAGCAGTACTTC	CASSIPGQTYEQYF
TRBV7-9	TRBJ1-4	-	TRBD1	TGTGCCAGCAGCCGGACAGGGACTGAAAAACTGTTTTTT	CASSRTGTEKLFF
TRBV21-1	TRBJ1-1	-	-	TGTGCCAGCAGCAAATGGGAGGGTGAAGCTTTCTTT	CASSKWEGEAFF
TRBV27	TRBJ1-1	-	-	TGTGCCAGCAGTATGGGGCCCCGGGAGGGCACTTTCTTT	CASSMGPREGTFF
TRBV29-1	TRBJ1-1	-	TRBD1	TGCAGCGTTGCCCTATCCCTTAGGGACAGAAAAGCTTTCTTT	CSVALSLRDRKAFF
TRBV6-1	TRBJ1-1	-	TRBD1	TGTGCCAGCAGTGATCCCGGGACAGGGGGCAGGAACACTGAAGCTTTCTTT	CASSDPGTGGRNTEAFF
TRBV5-6	TRBJ1-1	-	-	TGTGCCAGCAGCCCCAGGACGGGGTGGAACACTGAAGCTTTCTTT	CASSPRTGWNTEAFF
TRBV5-1	TRBJ2-2	-	-	TGCGCCAGCAGCTACTATGGGAACACCGGGGAGCTGTTTTTT	CASSYYGNTGELFF
TRBV11-1	TRBJ1-3	once	TRBD1	TGTGCCAGCAGCTTGGACAGGGGTGGAAACACCATATATTTT	CASSLDRGGNTIYF
TRBV5-1	TRBJ2-5	-	TRBD2	TGCGCCAGCAGCGACGCACTAGCGGGGCCAGGGGAGACCCAGTACTTC	CASSDALAGPGETQYF